These 14 T cell receptor beta chains originate from one sample sequenced in a study of T cells in localized non-small cell lung cancer (dated by TCRdb to between 2020 and 2021). Library preparation was by the immunoSEQ multiplex PCR assay. The clones in this table, taken by TCRdb from immuneACCESS, are in-frame only. Not every clone is retained; where verified, under half of the shortfall comes from an unresolved V gene, and the cause of the rest is unknown. Recorded for this sample are around 96,000 clones; about nine tenths of them occurred a single time. Of the sample, over 3.5% falls within the top ten clones. The sample here was PBMCs, taken before any cancer treatment. These receptors were collected from a woman between 40 and 69 years old with stage II squamous cell lung carcinoma.

V is TRBV19 and J is TRBJ1-5; D possibly corresponds to TRBD1 (5 bases). V lost 7 bases and J 0 bases, leaving 16 bases between the germline ends. Germline V CDR1 and CDR2: LNHDA, SQIVND (reference sequence). The CDR3 covers 16 residues. CDR3 amino acids: CASTPTEASSNQPQHF. In DNA, the CDR3 is TGTGCCAGTACCCCGACAGAGGCTTCTAGCAATCAGCCCCAGCATTTT.

J is TRBJ1-4 and V is TRBV28; D uncertain. The CDR3 has 16 amino acids. The ends were cut back, 2 bases at V and 0 bases at J, with 10 bases in the middle. CDR1 is MDHEN and CDR2 is SYDVKM in the germline V gene. In DNA form, the CDR3 reads TGTGCCAGCAGTTTAGTAGGGTCCTCAACTAATGAAAAACTGTTTTTT. Amino acid sequence: CASSLVGSSTNEKLFF.

J is TRBJ1-1 and V is TRBV11-2, with TRBD1 identical over 7 bases. CDR1 and CDR2 (germline): SGHAT, FQNNGV. The CDR3 is 14 amino acids. With 2 bases clipped from V and 4 bases from J, the junction kept 4 bases outside the gene matches. The CDR3 DNA follows: TGTGCCAGCAGCTTAAAGGGGGCCGGCACTGAAGCTTTCTTT. Translating it yields CASSLKGAGTEAFF.

The chain couples TRBV14 to TRBJ2-2; 7 bases are a match to TRBD1. Germline CDR1 and CDR2: SGHDN and FVKESK. This CDR3 has 15 amino acids. Germline trimming cut 6 bases from V and 5 bases from J; bases unmatched to any gene: 9. The CDR3 protein is CASRSTGMVTGELFF. CDR3 DNA sequence: TGTGCCAGCAGGTCGACAGGGATGGTAACCGGGGAGCTGTTTTTT.

This chain links TRBV6-1 with TRBJ2-3; 9 bases match TRBD1. V lost 6 bases and J lost 2; bases outside the gene matches: 6. Germline-derived CDR1 and CDR2 are MNHNS and SASEGT. The CDR3 has 15 residues. The CDR3 bases are TGTGCCAGCAGATCGGGACAGGGCTCCACAGATACGCAGTATTTT. This gives the protein CASRSGQGSTDTQYF.

This chain uses TRBV4-1 with TRBJ2-7; 11 positions agree with TRBD2. The CDR3 contains 19 residues. CDR1 and CDR2 from the germline V gene are MGHRA and YSYEKL. Trimming at V came to 0 bases and at J to 2 bases, leaving 12 bases not matched to a gene. Here the CDR3 DNA reads TGCGCCAGCAGCCAAGAAGGGGGCCGGGGACTAGCGGAGACCTACGAGCAGTACTTC. As protein: CASSQEGGRGLAETYEQYF.

The gene calls are TRBV7-2 and TRBJ2-2, with unresolved D. This CDR3 spans 14 amino acids. Per germline, CDR1 SGHTA and CDR2 FQGNSA. V lost 5 bases to trimming and J lost 4 bases, with 11 bases between them. CDR3 DNA sequence: TGTGCCAGCAGCCTACCCAGCAGCACCGGGGAGCTGTTTTTT. It encodes CASSLPSSTGELFF.

DNA of the CDR3: TGTGCCACCAGCAGAGTTGGGGGAATCAGCACCGGGGAGCTGTTTTTT. It encodes CATSRVGGISTGELFF. V usage is TRBV15 and J usage is TRBJ2-2; D tentatively reads TRBD1 or TRBD2 (5 bases each). Germline lookup yields CDR1 LNHNV and CDR2 YYDKDF (reference sequence). V gave up 1 base and J gave up 4 bases, with 13 bases separating them. This CDR3 comprises 16 residues.

V gene TRBV25-1 combines with J gene TRBJ2-2, with TRBD1 identical over 12 bases. Germline V gene sequence: CDR1 MGHDK, CDR2 SYGVNS. This CDR3 has 17 residues. J lost 5 bases, V lost 4 bases, and 8 bases had no gene match. CDR3: CASSAEGQGAHTGELFF. The DNA of the CDR3 is TGTGCCAGCAGTGCCGAGGGACAGGGGGCGCATACCGGGGAGCTGTTTTTT. Supplemented by reference TRBV25-1 and TRBJ2-2, the full variable domain reads EADIYQTPRYLVIGTGKKITLECSQTMGHDKMYWYQQDPGMELHLIHYSYGVNSTEKGDLSSESTVSRIRTEHFPLTLESARPSHTSQYLCASSAEGQGAHTGELFFGEGSRLTVL.

The V and J genes are TRBV19 and TRBJ2-7, with D possibly TRBD1 on 6 matching bases. Germline V lookup: CDR1 LNHDA, CDR2 SQIVND (reference sequence). CDR3 length: 11 amino acids. Trimming pared 10 bases from V and 5 bases from J, leaving 12 bases between. CDR3 in amino acids: CATKQGNEQYF. CDR3 coding DNA: TGTGCCACAAAACAGGGTAACGAGCAGTACTTC.

The V gene is TRBV15, the J gene TRBJ1-2; perhaps TRBD1 as D (6 bases). Germline CDR1 LNHNV, CDR2 YYDKDF (reference sequence). The length of the CDR3 is 14 residues. The ends were cut back, 0 bases at V and 8 bases at J, with 13 bases in the middle. Written as DNA, the CDR3 is TGTGCCACCAGCAGAGAGATAGGGGGAAGGGGCTACACCTTC. Protein: CATSREIGGRGYTF.

This clone was seen a handful of times. V gene TRBV7-8 combines with J gene TRBJ1-5, with D perhaps matching TRBD1 (6 bases). The CDR3 loop spans 17 amino acids. Trimming pared 2 bases from V and 1 base from J, leaving 15 bases between. Germline values: CDR1 SGHVS, CDR2 FQNEAQ. The CDR3 region has the DNA TGTGCCAGCAGCTTACGCCCCCCGGGGGCAAGCAATCAGCCCCAGCATTTT. It codes for CASSLRPPGASNQPQHF.

The V and J genes are TRBV7-2 and TRBJ1-1; D is perhaps TRBD1 (5 bases). There are 12 residues in the CDR3. Deletions cut 5 bases from V and 6 bases from J, with 10 bases between. The germline V gene has CDR1 SGHTA and CDR2 FQGNSA. The chain's CDR3 is CASSAGHAEAFF. For the CDR3, the DNA is TGTGCCAGCAGCGCAGGACACGCTGAAGCTTTCTTT.

The chain joins TRBV30 to TRBJ2-3, with 12 bases that match TRBD2. Trimming took 2 bases from V and 6 from J; bases not matched to a gene: 12. The germline CDR1 and CDR2 sequences are GTSNPN and SVGIG (reference sequence). The CDR3 extends over 17 amino acids. As DNA, the CDR3 is TGTGCCTGGAGTTCCTCGACTAGCGGGAGACTTGACGATACGCAGTATTTT. This codes for CAWSSSTSGRLDDTQYF.